Given below is one T cell receptor beta chain in context. Trimming took off 1 base at V and 4 bases at J, with 14 bases between the two ends. The germline CDR1 and CDR2 sequences are LGHNA and YSLEER. CDR3 length: 16 amino acids. The data originate from a study of blood T cell repertoires in COVID-19. Study-level information: Sample material is recorded as cDNA or gDNA derived from T cells, B-cell-depleted T cells, or PBMCs.

Methods used by the authors: Cell counts per sample came from amplifying reference gene primers. Only in-frame clones appear in the TCRdb table, and some are missing; sequencing was by immunoSEQ multiplex PCR. For V, J and clone size, that table is used; D and trimming come from the DNA. Here the sample spans about 120,000 clones, roughly four fifths being singletons. The sequenced sample consisted of peripheral blood. The clonotype comes from a man between 65 and 85 years old with active or convalescent COVID-19. The chain links TRBV4-3 to TRBJ2-1; D is unclear. The CDR3 region has the DNA TGCGCCAGCAGCCAAGCCACGAACTCCAAATACAATGAGCAGTTCTTC. Protein product: CASSQATNSKYNEQFF.